A selection of T cell receptor beta chains follows, all from one sample in a study of blood T cell repertoires in COVID-19. Method: immunoSEQ multiplex PCR; TCRdb's copy keeps in-frame clones and lacks some. The sample carries some 270,000 clones, around 90% recorded once. Sequencing was carried out using PBMCs or T cells enriched from blood (not recorded which). These receptors were obtained from a woman aged 40 to 49 who had recovered from COVID-19. CDR3s include the opening cysteine and the closing phenylalanine or tryptophan. The order of the fields is CDR3 DNA, CDR3 protein, clone size, D gene, V gene, J gene. The D gene is left open where the match is weak. Clone size appears in some rows only: once, few, many, or a class for an expanded clone.

DNA: TGCGCCAGCAGCTTGGGGAACAGGGCCGGGGAGCTGTTTTTT; CDR3: CASSLGNRAGELFF; size: .; D: .; V: TRBV5-1; J: TRBJ2-2
DNA: TGTGCCAGTAGTATAAGTCTAATCGGGGGTCAGCCCCAGCATTTT; CDR3: CASSISLIGGQPQHF; size: .; D: .; V: TRBV19; J: TRBJ1-5
DNA: TGTGCCAGCAGAACAGGGTCCTATGGCTACACCTTC; CDR3: CASRTGSYGYTF; size: .; D: .; V: TRBV28; J: TRBJ1-2
DNA: TGCGCCAGCAGCTTAGGTGCGGGGTCCGTCGAGACCCAGTACTTC; CDR3: CASSLGAGSVETQYF; size: .; D: .; V: TRBV5-1; J: TRBJ2-5
DNA: TGTGCCAGCAGCCAACTCGAGGACAGGGTTCAACCCTTTAGCAATCAGCCCCAGCATTTT; CDR3: CASSQLEDRVQPFSNQPQHF; size: .; D: TRBD1; V: TRBV11-3; J: TRBJ1-5
DNA: TGTGCCAGCAGTGAGCCGTTGCGTGGCTACACCTTC; CDR3: CASSEPLRGYTF; size: .; D: .; V: TRBV28; J: TRBJ1-2
DNA: TGTGCCAGCAGTTCCGGGTTTGAGCAGTTCTTC; CDR3: CASSSGFEQFF; size: .; D: .; V: TRBV12-3/TRBV12-4; J: TRBJ2-1
DNA: TGTGCCAGCAGCCAAGACCCGGGACTAGCCTCATCTACGCAGTATTTT; CDR3: CASSQDPGLASSTQYF; size: .; D: TRBD2; V: TRBV4-2; J: TRBJ2-3
DNA: TGTGCCAGCACCGATAGTAATGAAAAACTGTTTTTT; CDR3: CASTDSNEKLFF; size: .; D: .; V: TRBV28; J: TRBJ1-4
DNA: TGTGCCTGGACTGACAGGAGCACCGGGGAGCTGTTTTTT; CDR3: CAWTDRSTGELFF; size: .; D: .; V: TRBV30; J: TRBJ2-2
DNA: TGTGCCTGGAGTGTATACTATTCTAGCGGGAGAAGGGGGGCCAAAAACATTCAGTACTTC; CDR3: CAWSVYYSSGRRGAKNIQYF; size: .; D: TRBD2; V: TRBV30; J: TRBJ2-4
DNA: TGTGCCAGCAGACAGAGCTACGAGCAGTACTTC; CDR3: CASRQSYEQYF; size: .; D: .; V: TRBV2; J: TRBJ2-7
DNA: TGTGCCAGCAGCCAAGGACTAGCGAATAGTGCAGATACGCAGTATTTT; CDR3: CASSQGLANSADTQYF; size: .; D: TRBD2; V: TRBV14; J: TRBJ2-3
DNA: TGTGCCAGCGGTCCCCGGGACAGGGCGGCCAACGTCCTGACTTTC; CDR3: CASGPRDRAANVLTF; size: .; D: TRBD1; V: TRBV6-5; J: TRBJ2-6
DNA: TGTGCCAGCAGCCCACTTGGGGCGGGGGGCAATCAGCCCCAGCATTTT; CDR3: CASSPLGAGGNQPQHF; size: .; D: .; V: TRBV27; J: TRBJ1-5
DNA: TGTGCCAGCAGTTCCAACGGGGGAGGGGGCAATCAGCCCCAGCATTTT; CDR3: CASSSNGGGGNQPQHF; size: .; D: .; V: TRBV6-2/TRBV6-3; J: TRBJ1-5
DNA: TGTGCCAGCAGCCTAACGGACAGTAGTTCACCCCTCCACTTT; CDR3: CASSLTDSSSPLHF; size: .; D: .; V: TRBV7-6; J: TRBJ1-6
DNA: TGTGCCAGCAACAGAGGGGAGACCCAGTACTTC; CDR3: CASNRGETQYF; size: once; D: .; V: TRBV28; J: TRBJ2-5
DNA: TGTGCCAGCAGTGGAGACAGGTTTTACACAGATACGCAGTATTTT; CDR3: CASSGDRFYTDTQYF; size: .; D: .; V: TRBV25-1; J: TRBJ2-3
DNA: TGTGCCAGTTCAGGTCATACCTTCTATGGCTACACCTTC; CDR3: CASSGHTFYGYTF; size: .; D: .; V: TRBV12-3/TRBV12-4; J: TRBJ1-2
DNA: TGTGCCAGCAGGCCGGGACAGTTCAATCAGCCCCAGCATTTT; CDR3: CASRPGQFNQPQHF; size: .; D: TRBD1; V: TRBV6-5; J: TRBJ1-5
DNA: TGTGCCAGTTCTATGATGCGAACGTCCTACGAGCAGTACTTC; CDR3: CASSMMRTSYEQYF; size: once; D: .; V: TRBV2; J: TRBJ2-7
DNA: TGCGCCAGCAGCGTTGCCCAGGGGCCCTACAATGAGCAGTTCTTC; CDR3: CASSVAQGPYNEQFF; size: .; D: .; V: TRBV5-1; J: TRBJ2-1
DNA: TGTGCCAGCAGCACTCGACGGACTAGCGGGAGTACAGCCTACAATGAGCAGTTCTTC; CDR3: CASSTRRTSGSTAYNEQFF; size: .; D: TRBD2; V: TRBV7-2; J: TRBJ2-1
DNA: TGTGCCTGGGTTCGTACAGCGGGAGTGACGGATACGCAGTATTTT; CDR3: CAWVRTAGVTDTQYF; size: .; D: TRBD2; V: TRBV30; J: TRBJ2-3
DNA: TGTGCCAGCTCACCCGAAACAGGAGAGGCTTTCTTT; CDR3: CASSPETGEAFF; size: .; D: .; V: TRBV18; J: TRBJ1-1
DNA: TGCGCCAGCAACCTCCGGGACTCTTCCTACAATGAGCAGTTCTTC; CDR3: CASNLRDSSYNEQFF; size: .; D: .; V: TRBV5-1; J: TRBJ2-1
DNA: TGTGCCAGCAGCTTCTACAGGGGGCAAACAGATACGCAGTATTTT; CDR3: CASSFYRGQTDTQYF; size: .; D: TRBD1; V: TRBV7-9; J: TRBJ2-3
DNA: TGCGCCAGCAGCAGGGGGACTAGCTCCTACAATGAGCAGTTCTTC; CDR3: CASSRGTSSYNEQFF; size: .; D: .; V: TRBV10-2; J: TRBJ2-1
DNA: TGTGCCTGGCGAAGGGACAGATCGATGAACACTGAAGCTTTCTTT; CDR3: CAWRRDRSMNTEAFF; size: .; D: TRBD1; V: TRBV30; J: TRBJ1-1
DNA: TGTGCCAGCAGCTTTCCGGGACAGGGGCGGAATGAGCAGTTCTTC; CDR3: CASSFPGQGRNEQFF; size: .; D: TRBD1; V: TRBV7-9; J: TRBJ2-1
DNA: TGTGCCAGCAGCCGGAGGGCTAGCGGGTCCACCGGGGAGCTGTTTTTT; CDR3: CASSRRASGSTGELFF; size: few; D: TRBD2; V: TRBV7-6; J: TRBJ2-2
DNA: TGTGCCAGCAGTTCGTTCGGCGGGAGGGCCGTCTACGAGCAGTACTTC; CDR3: CASSSFGGRAVYEQYF; size: once; D: TRBD2; V: TRBV6-2/TRBV6-3; J: TRBJ2-7
DNA: TGCGCCAGCAGCGCGACCGGGACAGGGAATGAAAAACTGTTTTTT; CDR3: CASSATGTGNEKLFF; size: .; D: TRBD1; V: TRBV5-1; J: TRBJ1-4
DNA: TGTGCCAGCAGCTCCAGTCCCGGGACAGGGGAAAAACTGTTTTTT; CDR3: CASSSSPGTGEKLFF; size: .; D: TRBD1; V: TRBV9; J: TRBJ1-4